Listed below are T cell receptor beta chains from one sample, sequenced in a study of tumor-infiltrating lymphocytes in primary liver carcinoma. Each CDR3 protein gets one entry after TCRdb re-called the multiplex PCR reads with MiXCR. The top ten hold roughly 7% of the sample, which has 200,000 or so distinct CDR3 sequences, roughly two thirds seen once. Sequencing was performed on peripheral blood. The receptors come from an older woman with primary liver carcinoma and hepatitis B virus infection. CDR3s include the opening cysteine and the closing phenylalanine or tryptophan. A D gene is named only where the DNA matches it firmly. Clone size, where shown, is once, few, many, or a class for clones that have expanded.

D	V	size	J	DNA	CDR3
.	TRBV30	many	TRBJ2-1	TGTGCCTGGAGTGCCTTCGTAGGTGAGCAGTTCTTC	CAWSAFVGEQFF
.	TRBV12-3/TRBV12-4	many	TRBJ2-7	TGTGCCAGCAGTTTAGCGCGGAGTACTTACGAGCAGTACTTC	CASSLARSTYEQYF
.	TRBV28	few	TRBJ2-1	TGTGCCAGCAGTTTATTCCACAATGAGCAGTTCTTC	CASSLFHNEQFF
TRBD1	TRBV28	many	TRBJ1-1	TGTGCCAGCAGTTGGGGACAGGGCACTGAAGCTTTCTTT	CASSWGQGTEAFF
.	TRBV5-1	.	TRBJ1-3	TGCGCCAGCAGATTAATCCCGACAGCTTCCTCTGGAAACACCATATATTTT	CASRLIPTASSGNTIYF
TRBD1	TRBV29-1	.	TRBJ2-1	TGCAGCGTCACCCGGGACAGGGCGTACAATGAGCAGTTCTTC	CSVTRDRAYNEQFF
TRBD2	TRBV11-3	.	TRBJ2-1	TGCGCCAGCAGCTTAGAAAGGGAGGGGACTAGCAGGAGCTATGAGCAGTTCTTC	CASSLEREGTSRSYEQFF
TRBD1	TRBV6-1	.	TRBJ1-1	TGTGACAGCAGTTTTTTAGTACAGGGGGCTGCCGAAGCTTTCTTT	CDSSFLVQGAAEAFF
.	TRBV29-1	.	TRBJ1-1	TGCAGCTCCTATTACCCCGGGAAAATGAACACTGAAGCTTTCTTT	CSSYYPGKMNTEAFF
.	TRBV24-1	.	TRBJ1-5	TGTGCCACCAGTGATTCCCGGCCGGGTCAGCCCCAGCATTTT	CATSDSRPGQPQHF
.	TRBV29-1	.	TRBJ2-7	TGTACCGTTGCTTTGGGCGGTGAGCAGTACTTC	CTVALGGEQYF
.	TRBV11-3	.	TRBJ1-4	TGTGCCAGTAGCCCGATGAACGGTAATGAAAAACTGTTTTTT	CASSPMNGNEKLFF
.	TRBV5-1	once	TRBJ2-2	TGCGCCAGCAGCCCAGCCCCCACCAGGGAGCTGTTTTTT	CASSPAPTRELFF
TRBD2	TRBV7-9	.	TRBJ2-5	TGTGCCAGCAGCTTAAGGGGCGGGTCAGGGACTAGCGGGAGACAGAATTACCAAGAGACCCAGTACTTC	CASSLRGGSGTSGRQNYQETQYF
TRBD2	TRBV7-9	few	TRBJ2-3	TGTGCCAGCAGCTTTGTGACTAGCGGGAGGGCCATGTCAACAGATACGCAGTATTTT	CASSFVTSGRAMSTDTQYF
TRBD2	TRBV5-6	.	TRBJ2-1	TGTGTCAGCAGCCCCTTTAAGGGACTAGCGGGATACAATGAGCAGTTCTTC	CVSSPFKGLAGYNEQFF
.	TRBV11-3	medium-sized	TRBJ2-7	TGTGCCAGCAGGCCGGGGGAGGCCAACGAGCAGTACTTC	CASRPGEANEQYF
TRBD1	TRBV7-8	.	TRBJ1-3	TGTGCCAGCAGCTTTGGACAGGACAACTCTGGAAACACCATATATTTT	CASSFGQDNSGNTIYF
TRBD2	TRBV12-3/TRBV12-4	many	TRBJ2-7	TGTGCCAGCAGTTTAGGAGTCGGGAGGGCCAACGAGCAGTACTTC	CASSLGVGRANEQYF
.	TRBV5-4	few	TRBJ2-2	TGTGCCAGCAGCTTGGGTTCAGGGAACACCGGGGAGCTGTTTTTT	CASSLGSGNTGELFF
.	TRBV6-5	.	TRBJ2-7	TGTGCCAGCAGTTACGTTCGCCAGCCGAGCCCCTACGAGCAGTACTTC	CASSYVRQPSPYEQYF
.	TRBV14	.	TRBJ2-3	TGTGCCAGCAGCCAAGGGTTTAGCACAGATACGCAGTATTTT	CASSQGFSTDTQYF
TRBD1	TRBV11-2	.	TRBJ2-7	TGTGTCAGCAGCTTTCCCCAGGGGGAGCAGTACTTT	CVSSFPQGEQYF